This T cell receptor (beta chain) was captured in a study of T-cell reconstitution after alpha-beta-depleted transplantation in children. Whole-study findings and limits: Surviving thymic progenitors and recipient T cells were the source of high TCRbeta diversity at day 60 in some patients. Alpha-beta T cells about two months after transplant reportedly derived from several hundred expanded graft clones. Newly produced T cells mostly provided counts and TCRbeta diversity after one year, as hyperexpanded clones declined.

Per the germline V gene, CDR1 is SQVTM and CDR2 is ANQGSEA. This CDR3 has 12 amino acids. As concerns this clonotype: Its antigen is currently unknown. Sequence at one end of the junction differs from germline and may be a read error.

The TCRbeta library was prepared with unique molecular identifiers. TCRdb reprocessed the PCR reads with MiXCR, giving one entry per CDR3 protein. The table records around 140,000 distinct CDR3 sequences, more than 8% of them present only once. The genes are TRBV29-1 and TRBJ2-1; maybe TRBD2 (6 bases). The specimen was PBMCs, mostly from graft donor cells, collected 180 days after TCRalphabeta/CD19-depleted stem cell transplant. The receptor's source is a female patient aged 2-10 years who had a stem cell transplant for congenital amegakaryocytic thrombocytopenia, so the T cells may come from the graft donor. The chain's CDR3 is CSVDPGSGEEFF. CDR3 nucleotides: TGCAGCGTTGACCCCGGGAGCGGTGAGGAGTTCTTC.